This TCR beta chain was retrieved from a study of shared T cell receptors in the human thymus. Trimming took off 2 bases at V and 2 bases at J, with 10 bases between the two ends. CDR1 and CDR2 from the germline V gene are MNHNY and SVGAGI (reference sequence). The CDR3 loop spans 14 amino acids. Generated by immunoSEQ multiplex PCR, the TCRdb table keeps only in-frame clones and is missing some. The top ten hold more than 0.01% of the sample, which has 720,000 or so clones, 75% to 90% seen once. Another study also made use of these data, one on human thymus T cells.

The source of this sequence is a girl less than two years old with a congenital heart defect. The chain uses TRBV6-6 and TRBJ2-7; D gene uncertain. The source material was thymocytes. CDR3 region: CASSYHHQAYEQYF. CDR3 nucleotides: TGTGCCAGCAGTTACCATCATCAGGCCTACGAGCAGTACTTC.